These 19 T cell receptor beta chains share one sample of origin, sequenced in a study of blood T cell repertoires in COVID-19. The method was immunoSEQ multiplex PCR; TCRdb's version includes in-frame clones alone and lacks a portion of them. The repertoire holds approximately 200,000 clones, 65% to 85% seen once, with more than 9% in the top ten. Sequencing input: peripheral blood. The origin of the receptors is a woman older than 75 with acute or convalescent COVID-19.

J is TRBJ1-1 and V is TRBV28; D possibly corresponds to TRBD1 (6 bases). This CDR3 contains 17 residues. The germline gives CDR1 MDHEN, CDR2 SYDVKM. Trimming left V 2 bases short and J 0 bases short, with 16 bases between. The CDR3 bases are TGTGCCAGCAGTTTAGGGGGGGCAAGTAACATGAACACTGAAGCTTTCTTT. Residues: CASSLGGASNMNTEAFF.

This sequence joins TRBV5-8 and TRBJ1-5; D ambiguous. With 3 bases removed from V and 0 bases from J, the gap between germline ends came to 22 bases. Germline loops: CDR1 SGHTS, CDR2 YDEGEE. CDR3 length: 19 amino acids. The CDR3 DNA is TGTGCCAGCAGCTCTAATGAGGGCTCTAAGATATATAGCAATCAGCCCCAGCATTTT. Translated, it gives CASSSNEGSKIYSNQPQHF.

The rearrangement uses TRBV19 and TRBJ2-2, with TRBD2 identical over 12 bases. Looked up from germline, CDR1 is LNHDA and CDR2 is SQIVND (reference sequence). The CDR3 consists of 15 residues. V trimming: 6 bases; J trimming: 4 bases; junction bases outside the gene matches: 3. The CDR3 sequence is CASRTSGSPTGELFF. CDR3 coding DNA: TGTGCCAGTAGGACTAGCGGGAGCCCCACCGGGGAGCTGTTTTTT.

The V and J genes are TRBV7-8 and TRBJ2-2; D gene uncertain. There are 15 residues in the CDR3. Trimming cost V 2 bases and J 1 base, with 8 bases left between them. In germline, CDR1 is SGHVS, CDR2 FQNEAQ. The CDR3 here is CASSLSQVNTGELFF. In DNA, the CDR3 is TGTGCCAGCAGCTTAAGCCAGGTGAACACCGGGGAGCTGTTTTTT.

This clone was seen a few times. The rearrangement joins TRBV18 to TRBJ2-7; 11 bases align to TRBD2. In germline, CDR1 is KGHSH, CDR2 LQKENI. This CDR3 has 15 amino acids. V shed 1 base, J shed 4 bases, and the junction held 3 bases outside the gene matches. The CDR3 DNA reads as TGTGCCAGCTCACCACGGGCTAGCGGGAGGTACGAGCAGTACTTC. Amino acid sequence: CASSPRASGRYEQYF.

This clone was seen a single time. The CDR3 sequence: CASSPGTGWANTEAFF. CDR3 DNA sequence: TGTGCCAGCAGTCCGGGGACAGGGTGGGCGAACACTGAAGCTTTCTTT. The chain carries TRBV2 and TRBJ1-1; 9 positions match TRBD1. The CDR3 sequence is 16 residues long. Per the germline V gene, CDR1 is SNHLY and CDR2 is FYNNEI. The V segment lost 5 bases and the J segment 1 base; nucleotides outside the gene matches: 8.

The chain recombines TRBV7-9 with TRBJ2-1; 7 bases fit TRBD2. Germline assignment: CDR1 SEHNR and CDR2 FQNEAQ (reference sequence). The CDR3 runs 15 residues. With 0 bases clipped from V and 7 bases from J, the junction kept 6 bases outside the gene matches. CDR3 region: CASSLASGAGNEQFF. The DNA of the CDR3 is TGTGCCAGCAGCTTAGCAAGCGGGGCGGGGAATGAGCAGTTCTTC.

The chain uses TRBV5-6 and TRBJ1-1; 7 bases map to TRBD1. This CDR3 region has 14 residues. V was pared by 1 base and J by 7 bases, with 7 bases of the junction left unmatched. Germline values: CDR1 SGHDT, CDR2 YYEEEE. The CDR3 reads CASSLLTGVVEAFF. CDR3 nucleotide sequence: TGTGCCAGCAGCTTGCTCACAGGGGTGGTTGAAGCTTTCTTT.

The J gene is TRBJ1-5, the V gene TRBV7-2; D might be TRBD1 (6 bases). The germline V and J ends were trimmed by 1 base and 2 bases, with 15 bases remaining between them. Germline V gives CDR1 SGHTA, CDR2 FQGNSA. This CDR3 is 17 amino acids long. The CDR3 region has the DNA TGTGCCAGCAGCTTAGGTACAGGGAGTATGGGCAATCAGCCCCAGCATTTT. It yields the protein CASSLGTGSMGNQPQHF.

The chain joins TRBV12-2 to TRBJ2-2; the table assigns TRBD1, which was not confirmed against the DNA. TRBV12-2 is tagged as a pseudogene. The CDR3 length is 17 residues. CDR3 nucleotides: TGTGCAAGTCGCCACCCACAAGGACAGGTTAACACCGGGGAGCTGTTTTTT. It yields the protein CASRHPQGQVNTGELFF.

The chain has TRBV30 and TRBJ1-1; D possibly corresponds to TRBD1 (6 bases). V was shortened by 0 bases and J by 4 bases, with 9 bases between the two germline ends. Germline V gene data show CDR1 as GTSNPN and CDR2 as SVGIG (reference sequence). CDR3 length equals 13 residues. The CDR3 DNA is TGTGCCTGGAGTGTACAGGGATTCACTGAAGCTTTCTTT. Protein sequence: CAWSVQGFTEAFF.

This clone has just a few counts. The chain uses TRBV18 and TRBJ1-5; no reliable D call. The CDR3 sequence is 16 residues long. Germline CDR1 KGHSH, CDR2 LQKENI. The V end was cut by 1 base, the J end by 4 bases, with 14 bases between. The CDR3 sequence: CASSPQRTLNNQPQHF. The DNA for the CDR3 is TGTGCCAGCTCACCACAAAGGACTTTAAATAATCAGCCCCAGCATTTT. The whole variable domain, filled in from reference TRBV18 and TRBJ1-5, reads NAGVMQNPRHLVRRRGQEARLRCSPMKGHSHVYWYRQLPEEGLKFMVYLQKENIIDESGMPKERFSAEFPKEGPSILRIQQVVRGDSAAYFCASSPQRTLNNQPQHFGDGTRLSIL.

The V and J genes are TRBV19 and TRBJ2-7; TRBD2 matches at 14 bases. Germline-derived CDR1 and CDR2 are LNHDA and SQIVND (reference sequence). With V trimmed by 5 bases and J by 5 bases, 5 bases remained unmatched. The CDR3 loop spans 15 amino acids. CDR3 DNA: TGTGCCAGTAGTCCCCCGGGACTAGCGGGAGACGAGCAGTACTTC. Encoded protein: CASSPPGLAGDEQYF.

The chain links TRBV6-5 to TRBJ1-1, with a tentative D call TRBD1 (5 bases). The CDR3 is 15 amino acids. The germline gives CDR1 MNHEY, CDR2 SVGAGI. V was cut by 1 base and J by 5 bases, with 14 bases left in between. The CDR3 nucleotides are TGTGCCAGCAGTTACTGGCCCGACAGTCGAACTGAAGCTTTCTTT. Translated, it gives CASSYWPDSRTEAFF.

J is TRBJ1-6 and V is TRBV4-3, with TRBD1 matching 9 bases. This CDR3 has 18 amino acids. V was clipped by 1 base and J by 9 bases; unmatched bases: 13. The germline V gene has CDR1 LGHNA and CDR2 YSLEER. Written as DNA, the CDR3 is TGCGCCAGCAGCCAAGTGGCCTCAACAGGGGGCGTCGGTTCACCCCTCCACTTT. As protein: CASSQVASTGGVGSPLHF.

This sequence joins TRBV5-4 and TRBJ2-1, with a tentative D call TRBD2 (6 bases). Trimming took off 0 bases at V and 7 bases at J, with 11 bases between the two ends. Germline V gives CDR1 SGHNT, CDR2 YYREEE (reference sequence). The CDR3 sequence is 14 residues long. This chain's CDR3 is CASSLASGDNEQFF. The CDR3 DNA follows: TGTGCCAGCAGCTTGGCATCGGGGGATAATGAGCAGTTCTTC. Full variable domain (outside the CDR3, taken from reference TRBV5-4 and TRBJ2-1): ETGVTQSPTHLIKTRGQQVTLRCSSQSGHNTVSWYQQALGQGPQFIFQYYREEENGRGNFPPRFSGLQFPNYSSELNVNALELDDSALYLCASSLASGDNEQFFGPGTRLTVL.

CDR3 bases: TGTGCCACCAGTGACCCACCGGGACAGGGCAACACCGGGGAGCTGTTTTTT. Translating gives CATSDPPGQGNTGELFF. The genes are TRBV24-1 and TRBJ2-2, with TRBD1 matching 9 bases. The CDR3 is made up of 17 amino acids. CDR1 KGHDR and CDR2 SFDVKD come from the germline V gene. Losses at the gene ends were 4 bases for V and 2 bases for J; bases not matched to a gene: 7.

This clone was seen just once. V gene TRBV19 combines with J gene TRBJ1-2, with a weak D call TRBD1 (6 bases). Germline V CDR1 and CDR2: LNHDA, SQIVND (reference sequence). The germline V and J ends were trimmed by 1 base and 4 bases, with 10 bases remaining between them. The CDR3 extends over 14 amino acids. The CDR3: CASSIGVGGYGYTF. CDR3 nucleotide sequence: TGTGCCAGTAGTATAGGGGTAGGGGGCTATGGCTACACCTTC.

The CDR3 reads CASSDTGLETQYF. As DNA, the CDR3 is TGTGCCAGCAGTGATACAGGGCTAGAGACCCAGTACTTC. The rearrangement uses TRBV25-1 and TRBJ2-5; D might be TRBD1 (6 bases). The CDR3 covers 13 residues. Trimming stripped 3 bases from V and 4 bases from J, with 9 bases between. CDR1 MGHDK and CDR2 SYGVNS come from the germline V gene.